The 25 T cell receptor beta chains listed next were all sequenced from one sample in a study of T cell responses to AZD1222 COVID-19 vaccine. Clones were sequenced by immunoSEQ multiplex PCR, and TCRdb holds only the in-frame ones, with some missing. The table records roughly 160,000 clones, about nine tenths of them present only once. Source: peripheral blood, taken on day 0 of AZD1222 vaccination. The receptors here all came from an adult in good health.

The genes are TRBV10-3 and TRBJ2-1, with TRBD1 matching over 9 bases. CDR3 length: 15 amino acids. V gave up 5 bases and J gave up 7 bases; unmatched junction bases: 9. Germline CDR1 ENHRY, CDR2 SYGVKD. As DNA, the CDR3 is TGTGCCATCAGTCCCGGGACAGGGATAGGAAATGAGCAGTTCTTC. As protein: CAISPGTGIGNEQFF.

This clone has a single count. The chain combines TRBV6-5 with TRBJ1-1, with a possible D match to TRBD1 (5 bases). V was cut by 8 bases and J by 0 bases, with 10 bases left in between. Germline values: CDR1 MNHEY, CDR2 SVGAGI. The CDR3 covers 13 residues. CDR3: CASAGNMNTEAFF. CDR3 nucleotide sequence: TGTGCCAGCGCAGGGAACATGAACACTGAAGCTTTCTTT.

This clone has just one count. The J gene is TRBJ2-7, the V gene TRBV4-1, with 8 bases fitting TRBD2. The CDR3 totals 15 residues. Losses at the gene ends were 4 bases for V and 2 bases for J; bases not matched to a gene: 7. The germline V gene has CDR1 MGHRA and CDR2 YSYEKL. DNA for the CDR3: TGCGCCAGCAGCCTTCAGTCGGGGGGGCCCTACGAGCAGTACTTC. Its protein is CASSLQSGGPYEQYF.

The chain links TRBV6-5 to TRBJ1-2; 8 bases agree with TRBD1. The V gene end was trimmed by 5 bases and the J gene end by 7 bases; junction bases not matched to a gene: 9. Germline V gives CDR1 MNHEY, CDR2 SVGAGI. This CDR3 has 14 residues. The CDR3 sequence: CASSKDRVSAGYTF. CDR3 DNA sequence: TGTGCCAGCAGTAAGGACAGGGTGTCGGCTGGCTACACCTTC.

This rearrangement joins TRBV27 to TRBJ1-3; no definite D call. CDR1 MNHEY and CDR2 SMNVEV come from the germline V gene (reference sequence). The V end was cut by 5 bases, the J end by 4 bases, with 21 bases between. CDR3 size: 17 residues. The CDR3 protein is CASSQLPQTKGGNTIYF. CDR3 in DNA: TGTGCCAGCAGTCAATTACCCCAAACGAAGGGAGGAAACACCATATATTTT.

The rearrangement joins TRBV9 to TRBJ1-3, with D uncertain. Looked up from germline, CDR1 is SGDLS and CDR2 is YYNGEE. Trimming pared 1 base from V and 0 bases from J, leaving 5 bases between. The CDR3 has 14 residues. DNA for the CDR3: TGTGCCAGCAGCGTAAAGTTCTCTGGAAACACCATATATTTT. As protein: CASSVKFSGNTIYF.

V and J are TRBV7-3 and TRBJ2-3; 12 bases are a match to TRBD1. Germline V gene lookup returns CDR1 SGHTA and CDR2 FQGTGA. After removal of 5 bases from V and 5 bases from J, the junction contained 5 bases not matched to a gene. The CDR3 sequence is 15 residues long. The CDR3 DNA is TGTGCCAGCAGCCCCGGGACAGGGGGCCGAGATACGCAGTATTTT. The encoded protein is CASSPGTGGRDTQYF.

The genes are TRBV29-1 and TRBJ2-4; perhaps TRBD1 as D (7 bases). V was clipped by 0 bases and J by 3 bases, with 18 bases between them. The CDR3 covers 17 residues. Germline V gene data show CDR1 as SQVTM and CDR2 as ANQGSEA. The chain's CDR3 is CSVEDLQGGRDKNIQYF. The DNA for the CDR3 is TGCAGCGTTGAAGATCTTCAGGGGGGTCGGGACAAAAACATTCAGTACTTC.

In this sample, this clone turned up once. The rearrangement joins TRBV2 to TRBJ2-2, with D unclear. CDR3 length: 16 amino acids. The germline V and J ends were trimmed by 6 bases and 6 bases, with 20 bases remaining between them. Germline V gene sequence: CDR1 SNHLY, CDR2 FYNNEI. The CDR3 here is CASRGSQMATSGELFF. The CDR3 bases are TGTGCCAGCAGGGGGTCCCAAATGGCAACATCCGGGGAGCTGTTTTTT.

This sequence joins TRBV6-5 and TRBJ1-2; D is ambiguous. Trimming took 5 bases from V and 5 from J, leaving 9 bases between them. Germline V gene sequence: CDR1 MNHEY, CDR2 SVGAGI. CDR3 length: 12 amino acids. The CDR3 is CASSPGDYGYTF. The DNA of the CDR3 is TGTGCCAGCAGTCCTGGGGATTATGGCTACACCTTC.

This clone was observed once. The chain couples TRBV4-3 to TRBJ1-4; D remains ambiguous. Trimming left V 4 bases short and J 7 bases short, with 22 bases between. The CDR3 covers 17 residues. Germline V CDR1 and CDR2: LGHNA, YSLEER. The CDR3 DNA reads as TGCGCCAGCAGCCCAAGTGGTGGTTCGATAGGTAGTGAAAAACTGTTTTTT. Translation gives CASSPSGGSIGSEKLFF.

V is TRBV27 and J is TRBJ2-7; 7 bases are shared with TRBD1. The CDR3 runs to 13 residues. V gave up 6 bases and J gave up 4 bases; unmatched junction bases: 6. The germline gives CDR1 MNHEY, CDR2 SMNVEV (reference sequence). CDR3 protein: CASRRGGLYEQYF. The CDR3 coding sequence is TGTGCCAGCAGAAGAGGGGGCTTATACGAGCAGTACTTC.

This chain's CDR3 is CASSLFRGTQYF. CDR3 DNA sequence: TGTGCCAGCAGCCTGTTTCGCGGGACCCAGTACTTC. This sequence joins TRBV3-1 (or the pseudogene TRBV3-2) and TRBJ2-5; D is undetermined. The CDR3 loop spans 12 amino acids. CDR1 LGHDT and CDR2 YNNKEL come from the germline V gene (reference sequence). Trimming removed 4 bases from V and 7 bases from J, with 10 bases in between.

The chain couples TRBV18 to TRBJ2-1; 8 nucleotides agree with TRBD2. The CDR3 length is 16 residues. CDR1 is KGHSH and CDR2 is LQKENI in the germline V gene. With 2 bases clipped from V and 9 bases from J, the junction kept 12 bases outside the gene matches. The CDR3: CASSPWDLAGGREQFF. CDR3 sequence (DNA): TGTGCCAGCTCACCATGGGACCTGGCGGGGGGTCGTGAGCAGTTCTTC.

The chain joins TRBV11-2 to TRBJ1-5, with TRBD1 identical over 7 bases. The germline CDR1 and CDR2 sequences are SGHAT and FQNNGV. This CDR3 contains 17 residues. V shed 1 base, J shed 9 bases, and the junction held 15 bases outside the gene matches. CDR3 DNA sequence: TGTGCCAGCAGCTTAGCCTCCGGGACAGATGTTTATGGGCCCCAGCATTTT. It is translated as CASSLASGTDVYGPQHF.

The V gene is TRBV6-5, the J gene TRBJ1-2; D is unclear. V was trimmed by 10 bases and J by 6 bases, leaving 12 bases between them. The CDR3 length is 11 residues. The germline V gene encodes CDR1 MNHEY and CDR2 SVGAGI. The CDR3 DNA sequence: TGTGCCATCACCTCAGGCCATGGCTACACCTTC. The encoded protein is CAITSGHGYTF.

The chain has TRBV2 and TRBJ2-3; 9 positions agree with TRBD2. V lost 1 base to trimming and J lost 1 base; unmatched junction nucleotides: 12. The CDR3 covers 19 residues. Germline CDR1 is SNHLY and CDR2 is FYNNEI. CDR3 region: CASSEVGGGALRRTDTQYF. The CDR3 DNA reads as TGTGCCAGCAGTGAAGTGGGCGGGGGGGCCTTACGACGCACAGATACGCAGTATTTT.

The gene calls are TRBV6-5 and TRBJ1-2, with a weak D call TRBD1 (5 bases). V was cut by 2 bases and J by 3 bases, with 10 bases left in between. Germline V gene lookup returns CDR1 MNHEY and CDR2 SVGAGI. The CDR3 consists of 14 residues. This CDR3 reads CASSYRRGYYGYTF. The DNA of the CDR3 is TGTGCCAGCAGTTACCGTAGGGGATACTATGGCTACACCTTC.

The chain is built from TRBV5-1 and TRBJ2-7; a weak D match, TRBD1 (5 bases). Germline CDR1 reads SGHRS; CDR2 reads YFSETQ. V was shortened by 0 bases and J by 6 bases, with 16 bases between the two germline ends. CDR3 size: 15 residues. CDR3 sequence reads: CASSLAPQGMVEQYF. In DNA form, the CDR3 reads TGCGCCAGCAGCTTGGCCCCCCAGGGTATGGTCGAGCAGTACTTC.

This chain links TRBV9 with TRBJ2-3, with D possibly being TRBD1 (6 bases). V was clipped by 2 bases and J by 3 bases, with 16 bases between them. CDR1 is SGDLS, CDR2 YYNGEE, per germline. This CDR3 spans 16 amino acids. CDR3 amino acids: CASSVGPVRGTDTQYF. The CDR3 bases are TGTGCCAGCAGCGTGGGACCCGTGAGGGGGACAGATACGCAGTATTTT. The full variable domain, in which reference TRBV9 and TRBJ2-3 provide the parts outside the CDR3, is DSGVTQTPKHLITATGQRVTLRCSPRSGDLSVYWYQQSLDQGLQFLIQYYNGEERAKGNILERFSAQQFPDLHSELNLSSLELGDSALYFCASSVGPVRGTDTQYFGPGTRLTVL.

The chain links TRBV7-8 to TRBJ2-1; TRBD2 matches 8 bases. The germline V gene has CDR1 SGHVS and CDR2 FQNEAQ. CDR3 length: 15 residues. The V segment lost 3 bases and the J segment 4 bases; nucleotides outside the gene matches: 5. CDR3 in amino acids: CASSLKRGPYNEQFF. The DNA for the CDR3 is TGTGCCAGCAGCTTGAAGCGGGGGCCATACAATGAGCAGTTCTTC.

The chain couples TRBV15 to TRBJ1-1; D uncertain. CDR1 is LNHNV and CDR2 is YYDKDF in the germline V gene (reference sequence). The V gene lost 0 bases and the J gene lost 5 bases, with 4 bases spanning the gap. The CDR3 is made up of 12 amino acids. The CDR3 loop reads CATSRDKTEAFF. For the CDR3, the DNA is TGTGCCACCAGCAGAGACAAGACTGAAGCTTTCTTT.

The chain is built from TRBV5-6 and TRBJ2-7; D not resolved. Germline V lookup: CDR1 SGHDT, CDR2 YYEEEE. Between the trimmed V and J ends, which lost 4 bases and 1 base, there was a span of 15 bases. CDR3 length: 15 residues. In DNA, the CDR3 is TGTGCCAGCAGCAGTGCGGTTCTAGGGTCCTACGAGCAGTACTTC. The encoded protein is CASSSAVLGSYEQYF.

The chain has TRBV6-5 and TRBJ1-6; D perhaps matches TRBD1 (6 bases). Per the germline V gene, CDR1 is MNHEY and CDR2 is SVGAGI. The CDR3 runs 12 residues. V was shortened by 6 bases and J by 7 bases, with 7 bases between the two germline ends. CDR3 amino acids: CASRGGNSPLHF. CDR3 DNA: TGTGCCAGCAGAGGGGGGAATTCACCCCTCCACTTT.

V gene TRBV11-3 combines with J gene TRBJ2-7; the D gene could be TRBD1 or TRBD2 (5 bases each). V was cut by 7 bases and J by 4 bases, with 17 bases left in between. Germline V lookup: CDR1 SGHNT, CDR2 YENEEA. The CDR3 is 14 amino acids. CDR3 amino acids: CASNTRDGLYEQYF. The CDR3 nucleotides read TGTGCCAGCAATACCCGGGACGGATTGTACGAGCAGTACTTC.